This entry describes one TCR beta chain. What it binds is unknown. Each sample's TCRB immunosequencing used around 0.45 micrograms of biopsy DNA. The protocol was immunoSEQ multiplex PCR, while the TCRdb copy is restricted to in-frame clones and leaves out a portion. The table lists about 5,200 clones, 75% to 85% of them singletons. The sample comes from a study of T cell repertoires in ileal Crohn's disease. Study overall: All patients had surgery for stricturing (approximately 61%) or penetrating (around 39%) disease. Thiopurines (around eleven) or anti-TNF agents (roughly 17) were given postoperatively to about half.

Points from the study as a whole: Every patient over 26.8% clonality showed endoscopic recurrence.

V lost 3 bases and J lost 2; bases outside the gene matches: 13. The germline V gene encodes CDR1 GTSNPN and CDR2 SVGIG (reference sequence). The CDR3 loop spans 16 amino acids. The rearrangement joins TRBV30 to TRBJ2-7; 7 bases match TRBD2. Input material: ileal tissue. This receptor was taken from an adult with Crohn's disease. The CDR3 loop is CAWSAYGGSLTYEQYF. As DNA, the CDR3 is TGTGCCTGGAGCGCCTATGGCGGGAGTCTGACCTACGAGCAGTACTTC.